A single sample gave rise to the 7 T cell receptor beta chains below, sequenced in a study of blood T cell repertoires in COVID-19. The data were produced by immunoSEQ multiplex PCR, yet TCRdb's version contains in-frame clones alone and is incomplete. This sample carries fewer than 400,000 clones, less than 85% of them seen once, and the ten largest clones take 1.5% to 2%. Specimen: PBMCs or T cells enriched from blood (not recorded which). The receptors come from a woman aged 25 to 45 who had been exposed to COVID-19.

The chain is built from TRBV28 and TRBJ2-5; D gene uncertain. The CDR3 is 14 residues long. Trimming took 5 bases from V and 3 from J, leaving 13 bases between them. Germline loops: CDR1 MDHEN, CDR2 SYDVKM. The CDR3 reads CASSLSLIEETQYF. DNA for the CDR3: TGTGCCAGCAGTCTTTCCCTAATTGAAGAGACCCAGTACTTC.

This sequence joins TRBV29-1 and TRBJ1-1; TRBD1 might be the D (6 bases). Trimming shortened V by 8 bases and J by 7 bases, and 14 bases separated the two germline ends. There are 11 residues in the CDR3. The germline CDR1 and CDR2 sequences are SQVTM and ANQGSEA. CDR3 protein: CSKSDRFEAFF. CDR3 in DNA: TGCAGCAAATCCGACAGGTTTGAAGCTTTCTTT.

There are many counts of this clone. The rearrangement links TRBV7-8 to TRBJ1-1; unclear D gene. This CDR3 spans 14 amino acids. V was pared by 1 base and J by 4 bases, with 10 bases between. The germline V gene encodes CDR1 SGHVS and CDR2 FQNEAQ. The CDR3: CASSLGRDSTEAFF. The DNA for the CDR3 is TGTGCCAGCAGCTTAGGACGGGATAGCACTGAAGCTTTCTTT. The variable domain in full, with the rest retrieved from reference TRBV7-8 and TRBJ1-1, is GAGVSQSPRYKVAKRGQDVALRCDPISGHVSLFWYQQALGQGPEFLTYFQNEAQLDKSGLPSDRFFAERPEGSVSTLKIQRTQQEDSAVYLCASSLGRDSTEAFFGQGTRLTVV.

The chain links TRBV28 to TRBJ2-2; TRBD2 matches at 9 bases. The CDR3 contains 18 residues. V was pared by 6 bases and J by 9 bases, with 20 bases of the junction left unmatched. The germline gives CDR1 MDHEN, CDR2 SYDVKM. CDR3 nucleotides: TGTGCCAGCAGAACCACGGCTAGCGGGGTAAACACCGGGCGGGAGCTGTTTTTT. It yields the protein CASRTTASGVNTGRELFF.

Here the CDR3 reads CASSDTGDQPQHF. CDR3 nucleotides: TGTGCCAGCAGTGATACAGGGGATCAGCCCCAGCATTTT. V usage is TRBV2 and J usage is TRBJ1-5; 7 bases line up with TRBD1. Germline V CDR1 and CDR2: SNHLY, FYNNEI. The CDR3 length is 13 residues. V was clipped by 3 bases and J by 5 bases; unmatched bases: 1.

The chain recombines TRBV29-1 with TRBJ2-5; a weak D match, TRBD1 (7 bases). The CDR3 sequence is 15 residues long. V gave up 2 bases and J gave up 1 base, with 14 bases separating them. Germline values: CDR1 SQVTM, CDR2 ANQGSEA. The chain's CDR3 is CSVERGGGFQETQYF. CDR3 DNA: TGCAGCGTTGAAAGAGGAGGGGGCTTCCAAGAGACCCAGTACTTC. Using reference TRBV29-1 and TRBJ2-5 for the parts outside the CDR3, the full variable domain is SAVISQKPSRDICQRGTSLTIQCQVDSQVTMMFWYRQQPGQSLTLIATANQGSEATYESGFVIDKFPISRPNLTFSTLTVSNMSPEDSSIYLCSVERGGGFQETQYFGPGTRLLVL.

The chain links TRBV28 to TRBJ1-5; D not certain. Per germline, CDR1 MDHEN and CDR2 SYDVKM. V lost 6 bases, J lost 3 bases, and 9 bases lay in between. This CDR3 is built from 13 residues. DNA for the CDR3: TGTGCCAGCAGCCCCGGGTTCAATCAGCCCCAGCATTTT. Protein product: CASSPGFNQPQHF.